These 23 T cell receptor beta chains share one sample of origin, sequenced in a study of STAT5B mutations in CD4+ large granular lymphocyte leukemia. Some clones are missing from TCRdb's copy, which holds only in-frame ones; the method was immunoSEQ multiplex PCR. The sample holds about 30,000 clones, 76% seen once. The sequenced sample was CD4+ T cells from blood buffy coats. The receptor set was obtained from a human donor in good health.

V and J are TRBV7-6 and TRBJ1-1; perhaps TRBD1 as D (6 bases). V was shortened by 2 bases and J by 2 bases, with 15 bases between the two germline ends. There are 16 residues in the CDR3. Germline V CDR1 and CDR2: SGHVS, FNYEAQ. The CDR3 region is CASSLNPGQKNTEAFF. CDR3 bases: TGTGCCAGCAGCTTAAACCCCGGACAGAAAAACACTGAAGCTTTCTTT.

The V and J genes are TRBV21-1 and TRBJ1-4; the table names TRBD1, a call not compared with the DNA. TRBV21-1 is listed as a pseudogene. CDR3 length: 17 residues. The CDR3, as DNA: TGTGCCAGCAGCGTCAGCTTATCGGACAGTGAAGTGGGAAAACTGTTTTTT. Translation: CASSVSLSDSEVGKLFF.

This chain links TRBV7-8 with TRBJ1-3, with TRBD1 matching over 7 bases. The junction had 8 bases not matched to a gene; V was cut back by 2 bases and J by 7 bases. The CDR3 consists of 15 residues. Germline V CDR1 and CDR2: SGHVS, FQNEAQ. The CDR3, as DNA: TGTGCCAGCAGCTTATGGGCAGGGGGGTTGAACACCATATATTTT. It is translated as CASSLWAGGLNTIYF.

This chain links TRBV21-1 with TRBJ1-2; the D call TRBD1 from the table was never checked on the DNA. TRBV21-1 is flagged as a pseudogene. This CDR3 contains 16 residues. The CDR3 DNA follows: TGTGCCAGCAGCACGGACCGGGACAGAGCTAACTATGGCTACACCTTC. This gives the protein CASSTDRDRANYGYTF.

CDR3 residues: CASSLGTAYGYTF. Here the CDR3 DNA reads TGTGCCAGCAGCTTAGGGACGGCCTATGGCTACACCTTC. The chain couples TRBV11-2 to TRBJ1-2, with D uncertain. The CDR3 loop spans 13 amino acids. The germline V and J ends were trimmed by 1 base and 4 bases, with 7 bases remaining between them. Germline V gene lookup returns CDR1 SGHAT and CDR2 FQNNGV.

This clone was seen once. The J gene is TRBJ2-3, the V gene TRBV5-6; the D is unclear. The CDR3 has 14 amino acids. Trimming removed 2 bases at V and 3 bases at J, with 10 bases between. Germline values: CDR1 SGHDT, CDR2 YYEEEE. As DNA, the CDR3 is TGTGCCAGCAGCTTATTCCCAGGAACAGATACGCAGTATTTT. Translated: CASSLFPGTDTQYF.

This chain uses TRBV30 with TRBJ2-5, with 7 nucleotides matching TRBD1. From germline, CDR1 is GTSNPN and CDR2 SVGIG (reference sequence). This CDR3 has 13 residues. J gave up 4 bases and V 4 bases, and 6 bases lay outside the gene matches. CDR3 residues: CAWTRQGPETQYF. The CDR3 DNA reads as TGTGCCTGGACCCGACAGGGCCCAGAGACCCAGTACTTC.

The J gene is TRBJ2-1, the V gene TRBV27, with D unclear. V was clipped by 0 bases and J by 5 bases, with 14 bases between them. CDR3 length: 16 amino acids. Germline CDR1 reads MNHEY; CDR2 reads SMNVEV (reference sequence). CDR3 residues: CASSLSSWRINNEQFF. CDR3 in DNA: TGTGCCAGCAGTTTATCGTCGTGGAGAATCAACAATGAGCAGTTCTTC.

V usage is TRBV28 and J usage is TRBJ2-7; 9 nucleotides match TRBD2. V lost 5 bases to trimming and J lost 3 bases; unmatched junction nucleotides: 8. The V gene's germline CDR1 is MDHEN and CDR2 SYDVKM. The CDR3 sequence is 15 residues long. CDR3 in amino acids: CASSRLAGEFYEQYF. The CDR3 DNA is TGTGCCAGCAGTCGATTAGCGGGAGAGTTCTACGAGCAGTACTTC.

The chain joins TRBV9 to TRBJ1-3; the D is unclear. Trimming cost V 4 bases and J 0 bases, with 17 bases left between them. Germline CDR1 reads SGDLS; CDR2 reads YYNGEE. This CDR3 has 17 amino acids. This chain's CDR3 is CASSPTSRTSSGNTIYF. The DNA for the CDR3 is TGTGCCAGCAGCCCTACCTCACGGACGTCCTCTGGAAACACCATATATTTT.

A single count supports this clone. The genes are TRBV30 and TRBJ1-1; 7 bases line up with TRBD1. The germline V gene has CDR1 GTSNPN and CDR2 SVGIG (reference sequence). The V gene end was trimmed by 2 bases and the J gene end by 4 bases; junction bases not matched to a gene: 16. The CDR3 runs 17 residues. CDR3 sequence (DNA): TGTGCCTGGAGTAGGGGGGTGGCCTCCCAGGGGGGCACTGAAGCTTTCTTT. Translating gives CAWSRGVASQGGTEAFF.

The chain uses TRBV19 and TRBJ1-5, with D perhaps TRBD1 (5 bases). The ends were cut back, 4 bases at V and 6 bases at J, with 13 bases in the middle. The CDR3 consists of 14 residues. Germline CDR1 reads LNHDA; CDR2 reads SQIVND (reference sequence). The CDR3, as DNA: TGTGCCAGTAGTAACCCGACAGAAGCTCAGCCCCAGCATTTT. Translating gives CASSNPTEAQPQHF.

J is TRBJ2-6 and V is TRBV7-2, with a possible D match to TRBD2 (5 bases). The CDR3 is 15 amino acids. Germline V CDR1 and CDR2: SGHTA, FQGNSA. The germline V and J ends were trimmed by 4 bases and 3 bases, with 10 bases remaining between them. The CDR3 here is CASSSTRGGANVLTF. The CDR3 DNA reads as TGTGCCAGCAGCTCAACTAGAGGTGGGGCCAACGTCCTGACTTTC.

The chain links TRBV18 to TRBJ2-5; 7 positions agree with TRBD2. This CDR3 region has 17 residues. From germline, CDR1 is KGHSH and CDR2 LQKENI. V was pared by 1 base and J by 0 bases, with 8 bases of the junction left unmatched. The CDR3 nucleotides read TGTGCCAGCTCACCACTGGGAGGGAAAGCCAACCAAGAGACCCAGTACTTC. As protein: CASSPLGGKANQETQYF.

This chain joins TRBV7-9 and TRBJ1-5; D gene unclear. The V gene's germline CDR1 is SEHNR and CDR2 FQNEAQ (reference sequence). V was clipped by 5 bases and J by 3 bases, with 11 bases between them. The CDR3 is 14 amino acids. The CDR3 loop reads CASSLGRYNQPQHF. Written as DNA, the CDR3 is TGTGCCAGCAGCCTAGGACGGTACAATCAGCCCCAGCATTTT.

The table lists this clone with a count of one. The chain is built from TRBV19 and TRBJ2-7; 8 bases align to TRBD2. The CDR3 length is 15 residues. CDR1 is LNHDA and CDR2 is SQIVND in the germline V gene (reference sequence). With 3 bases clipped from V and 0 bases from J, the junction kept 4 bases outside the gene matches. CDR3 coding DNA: TGTGCCAGTAGTATGGGAGCGGGGGCCTCCTACGAGCAGTACTTC. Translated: CASSMGAGASYEQYF. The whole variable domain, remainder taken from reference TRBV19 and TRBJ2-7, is DGGITQSPKYLFRKEGQNVTLSCEQNLNHDAMYWYRQDPGQGLRLIYYSQIVNDFQKGDIAEGYSVSREKKESFPLTVTSAQKNPTAFYLCASSMGAGASYEQYFGPGTRLTVT.

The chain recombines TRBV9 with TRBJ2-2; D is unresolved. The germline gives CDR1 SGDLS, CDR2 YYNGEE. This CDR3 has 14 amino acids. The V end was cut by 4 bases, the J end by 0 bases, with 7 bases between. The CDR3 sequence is CASSLFSNTGELFF. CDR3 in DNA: TGTGCCAGCAGCCTATTCTCGAACACCGGGGAGCTGTTTTTT.

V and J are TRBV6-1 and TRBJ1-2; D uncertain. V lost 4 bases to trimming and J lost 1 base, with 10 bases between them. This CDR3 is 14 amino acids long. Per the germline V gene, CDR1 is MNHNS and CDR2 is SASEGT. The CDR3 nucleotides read TGTGCCAGCAGTGTTTTGGGCAGTAACTATGGCTACACCTTC. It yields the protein CASSVLGSNYGYTF.

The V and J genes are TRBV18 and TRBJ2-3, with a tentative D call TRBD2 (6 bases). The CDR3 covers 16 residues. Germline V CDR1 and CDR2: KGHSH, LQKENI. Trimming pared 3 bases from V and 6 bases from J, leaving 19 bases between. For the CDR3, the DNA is TGTGCCAGCTCACCTTCCCGGGGTAGCGGCATTGATACGCAGTATTTT. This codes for CASSPSRGSGIDTQYF.

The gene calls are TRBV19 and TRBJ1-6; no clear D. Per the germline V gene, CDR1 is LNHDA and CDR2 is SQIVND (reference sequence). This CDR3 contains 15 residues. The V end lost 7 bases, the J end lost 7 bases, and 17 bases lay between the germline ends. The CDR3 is CASTSLRQGNSPLHF. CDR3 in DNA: TGTGCCAGTACATCTTTAAGGCAAGGGAATTCACCCCTCCACTTT.

CDR3 bases: TGTGCCAGCAGCTTAGCACTAGCGGGGGCCTCTAGCACAGATACGCAGTATTTT. Protein product: CASSLALAGASSTDTQYF. The genes are TRBV7-2 and TRBJ2-3, with TRBD2 matching 11 bases. Germline-derived CDR1 and CDR2 are SGHTA and FQGNSA. J was trimmed by 0 bases and V by 0 bases; bases with no gene match: 5. This CDR3 contains 18 residues.

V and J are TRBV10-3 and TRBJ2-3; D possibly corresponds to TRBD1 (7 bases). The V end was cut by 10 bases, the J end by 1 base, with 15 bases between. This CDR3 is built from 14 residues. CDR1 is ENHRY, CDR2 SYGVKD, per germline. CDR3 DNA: TGTGCCACACGACAGGGCGGGGGCACAGATACGCAGTATTTT. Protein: CATRQGGGTDTQYF.

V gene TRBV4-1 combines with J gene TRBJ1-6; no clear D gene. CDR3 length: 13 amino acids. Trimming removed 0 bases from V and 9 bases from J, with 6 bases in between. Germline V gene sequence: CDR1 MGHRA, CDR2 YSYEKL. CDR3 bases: TGCGCCAGCAGCCAAGATAATCGTTCACCCCTCCACTTT. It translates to CASSQDNRSPLHF.